Shown below are 14 T cell receptor beta chains from a single sample sequenced in a study of naive and memory T cell subsets. A UMI-containing oligonucleotide was joined by 3' ligation to the TCR cDNA template. Ligated cDNA underwent four rounds of PCR with nested alpha and beta constant region primers and SP2. Using its own MiXCR run on the 5' RACE reads, TCRdb lists one record per CDR3 protein. The data show some 60,000 distinct CDR3 sequences, with 8% seen just once and around 21% held by the top ten. All receptors derive from a female donor in good health.

This clonotype was seen a handful of times. This chain links TRBV3-1 with TRBJ2-3; D is unresolved. The CDR3 runs to 15 residues. The V end was cut by 0 bases, the J end by 2 bases, with 9 bases between. CDR1 LGHDT and CDR2 YNNKEL come from the germline V gene (reference sequence). The CDR3 bases are TGTGCCAGCAGCCAAGATACGTCCGTCACAGATACGCAGTATTTT. Translating gives CASSQDTSVTDTQYF.

At least ten counts were recorded for this clonotype. The chain combines TRBV20-1 with TRBJ1-2, with 10 bases matching TRBD1. The V and J ends lost 6 bases and 5 bases, in that order; junction bases with no gene match: 12. Per germline, CDR1 DFQATT and CDR2 SNEGSKA (reference sequence). The CDR3 covers 15 residues. CDR3 coding DNA: TGCAGTGCCGACGGGATGACAGGGGGCGCGTATGGCTACACCTTC. Protein sequence: CSADGMTGGAYGYTF.

The chain carries TRBV11-2 and TRBJ2-1, with 7 bases that match TRBD2. The CDR3 covers 13 residues. Germline V gene sequence: CDR1 SGHAT, CDR2 FQNNGV. V was pared by 8 bases and J by 6 bases, with 7 bases of the junction left unmatched. The CDR3 region has the DNA TGTGCCAGCCGCGGGGGAGCGATCAATGAGCAGTTCTTC. Protein sequence: CASRGGAINEQFF.

On this clonotype: With a much larger clone just one base away, this may be a read error. V is TRBV6-6 and J is TRBJ1-2; 7 nucleotides agree with TRBD1. The CDR3 is made up of 19 amino acids. CDR1 and CDR2 (germline): MNHNY, SVGAGI (reference sequence). The CDR3 coding sequence is TGTGTCAGCAGTTACTCGAGCGGCAGGGGGAACCCCGTCGGCGGTGGCTACACCTTC. This gives the protein CVSSYSSGRGNPVGGGYTF.

This clonotype was counted ten times or more. The V and J genes are TRBV29-1 and TRBJ1-1; the D is unclear. The germline gives CDR1 SQVTM, CDR2 ANQGSEA. Trimming shortened V by 7 bases and J by 6 bases, and 18 bases separated the two germline ends. This CDR3 has 13 amino acids. The CDR3 sequence is CSGEEGAGPEAFF. The CDR3 DNA reads as TGCAGCGGGGAGGAGGGCGCCGGGCCTGAAGCTTTCTTT. Full variable domain (missing parts from reference TRBV29-1 and TRBJ1-1): SAVISQKPSRDICQRGTSLTIQCQVDSQVTMMFWYRQQPGQSLTLIATANQGSEATYESGFVIDKFPISRPNLTFSTLTVSNMSPEDSSIYLCSGEEGAGPEAFFGQGTRLTVV.

The chain carries TRBV29-1 and TRBJ1-1, with D maybe TRBD1 (6 bases). Trimming took 3 bases from V and 4 from J, leaving 15 bases between them. This CDR3 is built from 14 residues. Germline-derived CDR1 and CDR2 are SQVTM and ANQGSEA. CDR3 DNA: TGCAGCGTTGACAGGGGAGGATCTCCCACTGAAGCTTTCTTT. Its translation: CSVDRGGSPTEAFF.

The chain links TRBV6-5 to TRBJ1-6; 8 bases map to TRBD1. V was pared by 6 bases and J by 9 bases, with 7 bases of the junction left unmatched. The CDR3 extends over 14 amino acids. Per the germline V gene, CDR1 is MNHEY and CDR2 is SVGAGI. CDR3 nucleotides: TGTGCCAGCAGCCGACAGGGGCGGGGTTCACCCCTCCACTTT. Translation: CASSRQGRGSPLHF.

This clonotype was seen a few times. The J gene is TRBJ2-3, the V gene TRBV11-2; possible D gene TRBD2, 5 bases. Trimming removed 0 bases from V and 2 bases from J, with 15 bases in between. Germline values: CDR1 SGHAT, CDR2 FQNNGV. The CDR3 loop spans 17 amino acids. The CDR3 coding sequence is TGTGCCAGCAGCTTAGAACTTCGGACTGTTTTCACAGATACGCAGTATTTT. Its protein is CASSLELRTVFTDTQYF.

The J gene is TRBJ1-6, the V gene TRBV28; D gene unclear. Trimming cost V 5 bases and J 7 bases, with 12 bases left between them. This CDR3 comprises 14 residues. Per the germline V gene, CDR1 is MDHEN and CDR2 is SYDVKM. The CDR3 reads CASSGLSANSPLHF. The CDR3 nucleotides read TGTGCCAGCAGTGGACTAAGCGCCAATTCACCCCTCCACTTT.

This clonotype was observed a handful of times. The chain recombines TRBV15 with TRBJ1-5; D gene unclear. The germline gives CDR1 LNHNV, CDR2 YYDKDF (reference sequence). V was pared by 3 bases and J by 7 bases, with 16 bases between. This CDR3 spans 15 amino acids. DNA of the CDR3: TGTGCCACCAGCAGTTCCCGCGGGCTTTTGCAGCCCCAGCATTTT. Translating it yields CATSSSRGLLQPQHF.

This clonotype occurred many times. The CDR3 loop is CASSAQVQGTNEKLFF. The CDR3 DNA follows: TGCGCCAGCAGCGCACAAGTACAGGGAACTAATGAAAAACTGTTTTTT. V is TRBV4-1 and J is TRBJ1-4; perhaps TRBD1 as D (6 bases). V lost 5 bases and J 1 base, leaving 14 bases between the germline ends. The CDR3 has 16 residues. Germline V CDR1 and CDR2: MGHRA, YSYEKL.

This chain uses TRBV12-3 or TRBV12-4 with TRBJ1-3; D is possibly TRBD1 (5 bases). Trimming took off 7 bases at V and 2 bases at J, with 18 bases between the two ends. The CDR3 has 16 residues. CDR3 region: CASNDGGKVPGNTIYF. CDR3 nucleotides: TGTGCCAGCAATGATGGGGGGAAAGTACCTGGAAACACCATATATTTT.

The chain combines TRBV28 with TRBJ2-3; D uncertain. Looked up from germline, CDR1 is MDHEN and CDR2 is SYDVKM. The V and J ends lost 10 bases and 0 bases respectively, with 11 bases between them. The CDR3 runs to 13 residues. The CDR3 spells CATYQASTDTQYF. The DNA of the CDR3 is TGTGCCACCTACCAAGCTAGCACAGATACGCAGTATTTT.

This clonotype has more than one count but fewer than ten. The genes are TRBV19 and TRBJ2-7; D is ambiguous. Germline CDR1 and CDR2: LNHDA and SQIVND (reference sequence). The V end lost 4 bases, the J end lost 6 bases, and 10 bases lay between the germline ends. The CDR3 is 12 residues long. This CDR3 reads CASSTFASEQYF. DNA for the CDR3: TGTGCCAGTAGTACGTTTGCCTCCGAGCAGTACTTC.